This T cell receptor (beta chain) originates from a study of OX40 agonist ivuxolimab in advanced cancers. Whole-study context: Patients were infused with ivuxolimab every 2 weeks at 0.01 to 10 mg/kg. The study enrolled dose-escalation patients with hepatocellular carcinoma, melanoma, renal cell or head and neck cancer.

The sampling schedule covered blood at baseline, cycle 4 day 1, and cycle 7 day 1. The germline CDR1 and CDR2 sequences are SNHLY and FYNNEI. The CDR3 totals 18 residues. Germline trimming cut 2 bases from V and 4 bases from J; bases unmatched to any gene: 15. Measured with immunoSEQ multiplex PCR; TCRdb has only the in-frame clones, and not every one. The table records tens of thousands of clones, approximately 80% of them present only once. This clonotype was obtained from an adult with an advanced solid tumor such as melanoma, head and neck, liver or kidney cancer. This sample comprised CD4+ or CD8+ T cells sorted from blood, obtained in a trial of the OX40 agonist ivuxolimab. The chain links TRBV2 to TRBJ1-2, with 8 positions matching TRBD1. The CDR3 coding sequence is TGTGCCAGCAGTGAAAGTCTTCAGGGGGCAAAAGTTGTCTATGGCTACACCTTC. This codes for CASSESLQGAKVVYGYTF.